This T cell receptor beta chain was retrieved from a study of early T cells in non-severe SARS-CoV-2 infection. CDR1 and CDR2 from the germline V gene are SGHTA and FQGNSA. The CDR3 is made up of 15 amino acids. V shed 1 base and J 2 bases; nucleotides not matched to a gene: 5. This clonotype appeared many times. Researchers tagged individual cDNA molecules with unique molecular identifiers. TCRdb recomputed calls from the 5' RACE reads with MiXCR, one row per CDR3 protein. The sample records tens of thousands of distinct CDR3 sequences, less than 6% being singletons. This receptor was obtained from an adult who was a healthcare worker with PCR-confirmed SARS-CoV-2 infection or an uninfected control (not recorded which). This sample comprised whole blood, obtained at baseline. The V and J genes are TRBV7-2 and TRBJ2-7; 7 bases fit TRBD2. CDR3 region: CASSLVFGTTYEQYF. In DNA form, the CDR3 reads TGTGCCAGCAGCTTAGTCTTCGGGACTACCTACGAGCAGTACTTC.